The TCR beta chain under discussion was sequenced for a study of control samples from healthy donors and cancer patients. The CDR3 length is 14 residues. Trimming removed 2 bases from V and 7 bases from J, with 15 bases in between. Germline V gene data show CDR1 as GTSNPN and CDR2 as SVGIG (reference sequence). The data were produced by immunoSEQ multiplex PCR, yet TCRdb's version contains in-frame clones alone and is incomplete. The table records some 90,000 clones, approximately 90% of them present only once. This chain connects TRBV30 to TRBJ1-5; possibly TRBD1 for D (6 bases). The sequencing sample was made of blood. The clonotype originates from a woman in her twenties or thirties in good health. The CDR3 spells CAWSLTGRGQPQHF. CDR3 in DNA: TGTGCCTGGAGTCTCACAGGGCGGGGACAGCCCCAGCATTTT.